This T cell receptor (beta chain) is from a study of vaccination and CD4 T cells after COVID-19 (dated by TCRdb to the early 2020s). Describing the broader study: Convalescent patients had a positive SARS-CoV-2 result on nasal swab PCR, and of these patients, 8 or 9 had mild disease and one had severe disease. The convalescent cohort comprised six males and four females, including two Hispanic individuals, seven Caucasians, two Asians and one multiracial person. Each participant got two doses of either the Pfizer-BioNTech BNT162b2 vaccine (n=8) or the Moderna mRNA-1273 vaccine (n=2). Post-COVID blood samples were collected from convalescent patients a median of about 92 days after diagnosis, with a range of about 35 to 180 days. Post-vaccine blood samples were taken a median of approximately 76 days after the second vaccine dose, with a range of 14 to 241 days. A few convalescent patients were sampled both early after vaccination (day 14) and late after vaccination (days 161 to 241). In over 8 COVID-19 convalescent patients and 4 infection-naive healthy vaccine recipients, the spike-specific CD4+ TCR repertoire before mRNA vaccination was compared with the repertoire after mRNA vaccination. Findings and caveats that apply to the study as a whole: The study included relatively few convalescent patients and did not analyze early timepoints after natural infection. An increase in the median number of SARS-CoV-2-reactive clonotypes from approximately 20 after infection to roughly 39 after vaccination was observed, but the change was not found to be significant. In convalescent patients, nearly all vaccine-specific clones (304 of 307) were found to be mono-reactive for SARS-CoV-2 spike rather than cross-reactive with common cold coronaviruses. Among the post-vaccine SARS-CoV-2-reactive clones in convalescent patients, a median approximately 86% showed up only after vaccination, which suggests vaccine-specific priming.

The sample's time point label is to be understood as: late sampling 161 to 241 days after vaccination in a few convalescent patients. The positive SARS-CoV-2 PCR tests of the convalescent patients were dated from March to December 2020, before the Alpha, Beta and Delta variants emerged in the United States. Ficoll-Paque Plus gradient centrifugation was used to isolate PBMCs from whole blood, and the isolated PBMCs were then either used fresh or cryopreserved at -140C. For this chain, trimming is 5 bases at the V end and 6 bases at the J end, and the number of junction bases without a gene match is 9. The CDR3 sequence holds 16 residues, the cysteine and phenylalanine included. Only the CDR3 part of the read is kept: 48 bases, read in frame from the first base. CDR1 MDHEN and CDR2 SYDVKM were looked up in the germline V gene. Libraries were prepared through PCR. Reads for this sample came from an Illumina iSeq 100. Per the authors' processing: Non-productive sequences were removed, and CDR3s not starting with C, not ending with F or W, or shorter than 7 amino acids were discarded. CDR3 homology was assessed with Levenshtein distances (stringdist) and unrooted phylogenetic trees (ape) in R version 3.6.1. TCRdb applied fastp at Q25 and MiXCR to the public reads, then kept only in-frame beta chains. Every entry covers one CDR3 protein and lists the most common genes and DNA from its rows. The V and J calls were not made by the authors but by TCRdb's processing. This sample gives 30,000 to 40,000 distinct CDR3 sequences in total; approximately 40% of them show up just once. The ten largest make up 5% to 6.5% of the sample.

About this clonotype: Its antigen is still unknown. It has no much larger one-base neighbor in the sample; base qualities were not kept.

This sample comprised CD4+ T cells from blood, obtained about 7 months after SARS-CoV-2 vaccination. This receptor was obtained from a human donor who had recovered from COVID-19. The chain couples TRBV28 to TRBJ2-3, with 12 junctional bases fitting TRBD2. The sequenced DNA is TGTGCCAGCAGTCTAGCGGGAGGGATTGGAGGCGATACGCAGTATTTT. This encodes CASSLAGGIGGDTQYF.